A single sample gave rise to the 14 T cell receptor beta chains below, sequenced in a study of early T cells in non-severe SARS-CoV-2 infection. One entry per CDR3 protein results from TCRdb running MiXCR on the 5' RACE reads. The sample shows over 60,000 distinct CDR3 sequences, roughly a tenth of them seen only once. The sample was whole blood, taken at baseline. Every receptor here comes from an adult who was a healthcare worker with PCR-confirmed SARS-CoV-2 infection or an uninfected control (not recorded which).

By its share, this clonotype is medium-sized. This sequence joins TRBV5-6 and TRBJ2-1; 10 bases are a match to TRBD2. The trim removed 4 bases at V and 5 bases at J, leaving 3 bases unmatched. Germline lookup yields CDR1 SGHDT and CDR2 YYEEEE. This CDR3 contains 14 residues. The CDR3 DNA follows: TGTGCCAGCAGCGCCCTAGCGGGGGACAATGAGCAGTTCTTC. Protein: CASSALAGDNEQFF.

This chain links TRBV2 with TRBJ2-7, with 8 bases lining up with TRBD2. This CDR3 is 13 amino acids long. After removal of 8 bases from V and 3 bases from J, the junction contained 6 bases not matched to a gene. The V gene's germline CDR1 is SNHLY and CDR2 FYNNEI. The CDR3 spells CASSPREGYEQYF. CDR3 nucleotides: TGTGCCAGCTCCCCACGGGAGGGCTACGAGCAGTACTTC.

The chain couples TRBV3-1 to TRBJ2-7; no clear D gene. Trimming cost V 0 bases and J 7 bases, with 7 bases left between them. CDR3 length equals 12 residues. Looked up from germline, CDR1 is LGHDT and CDR2 is YNNKEL (reference sequence). CDR3 loop: CASSQDRGEQYF. The CDR3 nucleotides are TGTGCCAGCAGCCAAGACCGAGGAGAGCAGTACTTC.

The table lists this clonotype with many counts. The chain employs TRBV7-9 and TRBJ2-1; 11 bases map to TRBD2. V was clipped by 3 bases and J by 9 bases; unmatched bases: 7. CDR1 and CDR2 (germline): SEHNR, FQNEAQ (reference sequence). The CDR3 loop spans 15 amino acids. In nucleotides, the CDR3 is TGTGCCAGCAGCTTTAGCGGGGGGGCCTATATTGAGCAGTTCTTC. Protein product: CASSFSGGAYIEQFF.

This clonotype was seen a few times. This chain connects TRBV10-3 to TRBJ2-1, with 8 positions matching TRBD1. Germline-derived CDR1 and CDR2 are ENHRY and SYGVKD. This CDR3 contains 15 residues. J gave up 9 bases and V 4 bases, and 11 bases lay outside the gene matches. The CDR3 loop reads CAISGGTGGISEQFF. The CDR3 nucleotides read TGTGCCATCAGTGGGGGGACAGGTGGTATTTCTGAGCAGTTCTTC.

The CDR3 DNA follows: TGTGCCAGCAGTTTGACAGGGTATACTGAAGCTTTCTTT. Translation: CASSLTGYTEAFF. V and J are TRBV12-3 or TRBV12-4 and TRBJ1-1; 7 bases map to TRBD1. With V trimmed by 3 bases and J by 5 bases, 3 bases remained unmatched. The CDR3 has 13 residues.

This clonotype was seen more than once but under ten times. The chain recombines TRBV18 with TRBJ2-2; D is perhaps TRBD1 or TRBD2 (5 bases each). Trimming shortened V by 6 bases and J by 1 base, and 27 bases separated the two germline ends. Germline V lookup: CDR1 KGHSH, CDR2 LQKENI. This CDR3 has 20 residues. CDR3 sequence (DNA): TGTGCCAGCTCGGCCTCCCCCTCGACTCCCGGGACGGGGAACACCGGGGAGCTGTTTTTT. Translating it yields CASSASPSTPGTGNTGELFF.

J is TRBJ2-1 and V is TRBV27, with 8 bases that match TRBD2. The CDR3 loop spans 14 amino acids. Losses at the gene ends were 2 bases for V and 9 bases for J; bases not matched to a gene: 6. Germline lookup yields CDR1 MNHEY and CDR2 SMNVEV (reference sequence). CDR3 bases: TGTGCCAGCAGTTTAGAATGGCTAGCGGGTGAGCAGTTCTTC. This encodes CASSLEWLAGEQFF.

This clonotype was observed a handful of times. The genes are TRBV4-3 and TRBJ2-7; D not resolved. The CDR3 sequence is 13 residues long. V dropped 0 bases and J dropped 6 bases, with 9 bases sitting between them. The V gene's germline CDR1 is LGHNA and CDR2 YSLEER. The chain's CDR3 is CASSQDVRSEQYF. The CDR3 coding sequence is TGCGCCAGCAGCCAAGATGTCCGTTCCGAGCAGTACTTC.

The table lists this clonotype with a few counts. The chain recombines TRBV5-1 with TRBJ2-3; D possibly corresponds to TRBD1 (5 bases). The ends were cut back, 0 bases at V and 4 bases at J, with 12 bases in the middle. CDR1 is SGHRS and CDR2 is YFSETQ in the germline V gene. This CDR3 is built from 15 residues. CDR3 bases: TGCGCCAGCAGCTTGGAGGCAGGGCAGTCAGATACGCAGTATTTT. It is translated as CASSLEAGQSDTQYF.

The table lists this clonotype with many counts. The gene calls are TRBV7-2 and TRBJ2-6; D is tentatively TRBD1 or TRBD2 (5 bases each). CDR3 length: 16 amino acids. Germline V CDR1 and CDR2: SGHTA, FQGNSA. Trimming cost V 5 bases and J 2 bases, with 13 bases left between them. The CDR3 DNA reads as TGTGCCAGCAGCCCCGGGACGGAGGCTGGGGCCAACGTCCTGACTTTC. This encodes CASSPGTEAGANVLTF. Looking up the rest from reference TRBV7-2 and TRBJ2-6 gives the full variable domain: GAGVSQSPSNKVTEKGKDVELRCDPISGHTALYWYRQSLGQGLEFLIYFQGNSAPDKSGLPSDRFSAERTGGSVSTLTIQRTQQEDSAVYLCASSPGTEAGANVLTFGAGSRLTVL.

This clonotype was picked up a small number of times. The chain recombines TRBV19 with TRBJ2-1; 7 nucleotides agree with TRBD1. Trimming took 10 bases from V and 12 from J; bases not matched to a gene: 12. The V gene's germline CDR1 is LNHDA and CDR2 SQIVND (reference sequence). The CDR3 has 12 residues. The CDR3 nucleotides are TGTGCCACAAGGGACAGCCCCTTTGGGCAGTTCTTC. This codes for CATRDSPFGQFF. Full variable domain (rest looked up from reference TRBV19 and TRBJ2-1): DGGITQSPKYLFRKEGQNVTLSCEQNLNHDAMYWYRQDPGQGLRLIYYSQIVNDFQKGDIAEGYSVSREKKESFPLTVTSAQKNPTAFYLCATRDSPFGQFFGPGTRLTVL.

This clonotype was observed a few times. This chain links TRBV10-1 with TRBJ2-4; 10 bases match TRBD2. The germline CDR1 and CDR2 sequences are WNHNN and SYGVQD (reference sequence). Trimming took 4 bases from V and 4 from J; bases not matched to a gene: 7. This CDR3 spans 16 amino acids. The CDR3: CASSGAGTSAKNIQYF. CDR3 bases: TGCGCCAGCAGTGGAGCCGGGACTAGCGCTAAAAACATTCAGTACTTC.

In DNA form, the CDR3 reads TGTGCCAGCAGTGTGGACAGGGGAAGATCTTTCTTT. Its translation is CASSVDRGRSFF. The chain employs TRBV25-1 and TRBJ1-1; the match to TRBD1 covers 9 bases. Germline V gene sequence: CDR1 MGHDK, CDR2 SYGVNS. Trimming removed 4 bases from V and 12 bases from J; junction bases left unmatched: 6. The CDR3 has 12 residues.